The sequence of this T cell receptor beta chain was determined in a study of shared clonotypes between healthy human individuals. This table comes from immunoSEQ multiplex PCR, and its TCRdb copy is limited to in-frame clones, with some not included. The table shows 530,000 or so clones, with about 80% occurring only once. The V gene's germline CDR1 is SGHTA and CDR2 FQGNSA. The CDR3 is made up of 13 amino acids. V lost 5 bases and J lost 7, with 14 bases in between. The sequencing input was PBMCs. This TCR came from a woman aged 40 to 50 in good health. Some clones in this sample may be carry-over from other donors' samples. V and J are TRBV7-2 and TRBJ2-5, with TRBD1 as a possible D gene (5 bases). The CDR3 is CASSTYQQGTQYF. In DNA form, the CDR3 reads TGTGCCAGCAGCACTTATCAGCAGGGGACCCAGTACTTC.